This is a list of T cell receptor beta chains from one sample in a study of cytomegalovirus exposure and HLA in healthy donors. TCRdb's table, derived via immunoSEQ multiplex PCR, lists solely in-frame clones and lacks some. The sample carries roughly 150,000 clones, 82% recorded once. Sequenced: PBMCs. Receptor source: a male donor in good health and CMV-seronegative. Each CDR3 is given with its conserved first and last residue. Fields, in order: D gene, J gene, clone size, V gene, CDR3 DNA, CDR3 protein. D genes are given only for firm matches. Size is omitted from some rows. Given values are once, few, many or a class for expanded clones.

>.|TRBJ2-2|.|TRBV6-5
TGTGCCAGCAGTTACTCGTCGGGGGATTTCACCGGGGAGCTGTTTTTT
CASSYSSGDFTGELFF
>TRBD1|TRBJ2-5|.|TRBV7-7
TGTGCTAGCAGCTTAGGTGGGGACAGGCAAGAGACCCAGTACTTC
CASSLGGDRQETQYF
>.|TRBJ1-4|.|TRBV25-1
TGTGCCAGCAGTGAAGATCCGGGAAAACTGTTTTTT
CASSEDPGKLFF
>TRBD1|TRBJ2-5|once|TRBV27
TGTGCCAGCACGGGACAGGGGGCGGAGACCCAGTACTTC
CASTGQGAETQYF
>.|TRBJ2-1|.|TRBV28
TGTGCCAGCAGTTCCCCAGGGTTTGTTAATGAGCAGTTCTTC
CASSSPGFVNEQFF
>TRBD1|TRBJ1-1|.|TRBV30
TGTGCCTGGAGTTCACAGGGGGCTGATACTGAAGCTTTCTTT
CAWSSQGADTEAFF
>.|TRBJ2-7|.|TRBV11-2
TGTGCCAGCAGCTTAGAGCCTGCGGGACGGGGGTACTTC
CASSLEPAGRGYF
>.|TRBJ1-4|.|TRBV20-1
TGCAGTGCTTCGAGCGGTGAAAAACTGTTTTTT
CSASSGEKLFF
>TRBD2|TRBJ2-5|once|TRBV18
TGTGCCAGCTCACCACCGGGACTACGCGACACGGCCCAGTACTTC
CASSPPGLRDTAQYF
>.|TRBJ2-5|.|TRBV4-2
TGTGCCAGCAGCCAAGCTTCTGGGACACAAACGCTCCAAGAGACCCAGTACTTC
CASSQASGTQTLQETQYF
>.|TRBJ1-1|.|TRBV7-9
TGTGCCAGCAGACCCGACGGCTTAGGGGGAGCTTTCTTT
CASRPDGLGGAFF
>.|TRBJ2-7|.|TRBV14
TGTGCCAGCAGCCAGGGCGACGAGCAGTACTTC
CASSQGDEQYF
>.|TRBJ1-1|.|TRBV7-9
TGTGCCAGCAGCTTAGCTACTGGTGACACTGAAGCTTTCTTT
CASSLATGDTEAFF
>TRBD1|TRBJ2-7|once|TRBV5-1
TGCGCCAGCAGCTTGGAACCGGGACAGGGAAGCGAGCAGTACTTC
CASSLEPGQGSEQYF
>TRBD2|TRBJ2-1|.|TRBV9
TGTGCCAGCAGCGGCACTAGCGGAGGGAGCTCCTACAATGAGCAGTTCTTC
CASSGTSGGSSYNEQFF
>TRBD2|TRBJ2-5|.|TRBV29-1
TGCAGCGTGAGAGCAGCGGGAGGAGCCCTGGAGACCCAGTACTTC
CSVRAAGGALETQYF
>TRBD2|TRBJ2-1|.|TRBV10-3
TGTGCCATCAGTGAGGTAGCGGGCTCCTACAATGAGCAGTTCTTC
CAISEVAGSYNEQFF
>TRBD1|TRBJ2-7|.|TRBV6-5
TGTGCCAGCAGTTACGGGACAGGGGAGTACGAGCAGTACTTC
CASSYGTGEYEQYF
>TRBD2|TRBJ2-3|.|TRBV4-3
TGCGCCAGCAGCCAAGATGGACTAGCGGGCACAGATACGCAGTATTTT
CASSQDGLAGTDTQYF
>.|TRBJ1-1|once|TRBV7-2
TGTGCCAGCAGCCCCCTTCTGTACACTGAAGCTTTCTTT
CASSPLLYTEAFF
>TRBD1|TRBJ2-3|.|TRBV5-1
TGCGCCAGCAGCTTTGACAGGGCAGATACGCAGTATTTT
CASSFDRADTQYF
>TRBD2|TRBJ2-7|.|TRBV29-1
TGCAGCGTTGTAGCGGGGGCCCACGAGCAGTACTTC
CSVVAGAHEQYF
>TRBD2|TRBJ2-1|.|TRBV4-2
TGTGCCAGCAGCCAACGCGCGTCGACTAGCTATGAGCAGTTCTTC
CASSQRASTSYEQFF
>.|TRBJ1-2|.|TRBV7-2
TGTGCCAGCAGCTTAGACCCGGGCTATGGCTACACCTTC
CASSLDPGYGYTF
>TRBD1|TRBJ2-3|.|TRBV5-1
TGCGCCAGCAGCTTGGGGGGACAGGCGGCGCCAGATACGCAGTATTTT
CASSLGGQAAPDTQYF
>TRBD1|TRBJ2-3|few|TRBV6-5
TGTGCCAGCAGCCACGACAGGGGGCCGACAGATACGCAGTATTTT
CASSHDRGPTDTQYF
>.|TRBJ2-3|.|TRBV2
TGTGCCAGCAGTCCTCCTAGTTCCTCCGATACGCAGTATTTT
CASSPPSSSDTQYF
>.|TRBJ1-4|.|TRBV19
TGTGCCAGTAGTATCGCAGGGGAACTGTTTTTT
CASSIAGELFF
>TRBD2|TRBJ2-1|.|TRBV5-4
TGTGCCAGCAGCAGAGGCGGGAGAGATGAGCAGTTCTTC
CASSRGGRDEQFF
>TRBD2|TRBJ2-7|.|TRBV7-9
TGTGCCAGCAGCTTCGATAGCGGGATTCACGAGCAGTACTTC
CASSFDSGIHEQYF